The 23 T cell receptor beta chains below come from one sample, sequenced in a study of shared clonotypes between healthy human individuals. The data were produced by immunoSEQ multiplex PCR, yet TCRdb's version contains in-frame clones alone and is incomplete. This sample has around 2.5 million clones, with over 85% found just once. Sequenced input: naive CD4+ T cells from PBMCs. Subset meaning: CD45RA+ positively selected. The receptors derive from a man in his late teens or twenties in good health. Some clones in this sample may be carry-over from other donors' samples.

The sample holds a few counts of this clone. Within the sample, other DNA sequences also encode this same CDR3. The chain is built from TRBV2 and TRBJ1-2; 9 nucleotides align to TRBD1. The CDR3 spans 12 residues. J was trimmed by 4 bases and V by 6 bases; bases with no gene match: 0. Germline V gives CDR1 SNHLY, CDR2 FYNNEI. The CDR3 sequence is CASRGQGYGYTF. The CDR3 DNA reads as TGTGCCAGCAGGGGACAGGGCTATGGCTACACCTTC.

This chain's CDR3 is CASRTPGRMGEQYF. The CDR3 nucleotides read TGTGCCAGCAGGACCCCGGGACGAATGGGGGAGCAGTACTTC. The J gene is TRBJ2-7, the V gene TRBV6-1; D is tentatively TRBD1 or TRBD2 (5 bases each). The CDR3 spans 14 residues. V was clipped by 6 bases and J by 7 bases, with 19 bases between them. CDR1 is MNHNS, CDR2 SASEGT, per germline.

A word on this clone: The same CDR3 can be traced to other DNA sequences in this sample. The chain has TRBV19 and TRBJ1-2, with 7 bases that match TRBD1. The CDR3 loop spans 13 amino acids. From germline, CDR1 is LNHDA and CDR2 SQIVND (reference sequence). The V and J ends lost 3 bases and 3 bases, in that order; junction bases with no gene match: 1. CDR3 amino acids: CASSITGDYGYTF. The CDR3 DNA reads TGTGCCAGTAGTATCACAGGGGACTATGGCTACACCTTC. Supplemented by reference TRBV19 and TRBJ1-2, the full variable domain reads DGGITQSPKYLFRKEGQNVTLSCEQNLNHDAMYWYRQDPGQGLRLIYYSQIVNDFQKGDIAEGYSVSREKKESFPLTVTSAQKNPTAFYLCASSITGDYGYTFGSGTRLTVV.

This chain uses TRBV7-2 with TRBJ2-5; TRBD2 matches 9 bases. Germline V CDR1 and CDR2: SGHTA, FQGNSA. The V segment lost 2 bases and the J segment 4 bases; nucleotides outside the gene matches: 5. CDR3 size: 15 residues. The CDR3 DNA reads as TGTGCCAGCAGCTTAAATGCGGGAGGGACAGAGACCCAGTACTTC. Encoded protein: CASSLNAGGTETQYF.

The V and J genes are TRBV12-5 and TRBJ2-1, with D possibly called TRBD1 or TRBD2 (5 bases each). V was shortened by 0 bases and J by 8 bases, with 8 bases between the two germline ends. CDR3 length equals 13 residues. Germline V gene lookup returns CDR1 LGHNT and CDR2 FRNRAP. This chain's CDR3 is CASGLVMGDEQFF. In nucleotides, the CDR3 is TGTGCTAGTGGTTTGGTAATGGGGGATGAGCAGTTCTTC. The complete variable domain, with remaining parts taken from reference TRBV12-5 and TRBJ2-1, reads DARVTQTPRHKVTEMGQEVTMRCQPILGHNTVFWYRQTMMQGLELLAYFRNRAPLDDSGMPKDRFSAEMPDATLATLKIQPSEPRDSAVYFCASGLVMGDEQFFGPGTRLTVL.

The genes are TRBV11-2 and TRBJ2-2; tentative D call: TRBD2 (6 bases). CDR1 is SGHAT and CDR2 is FQNNGV in the germline V gene. V was clipped by 4 bases and J by 5 bases, with 17 bases between them. There are 16 residues in the CDR3. The CDR3 DNA reads TGTGCCAGCAGCTCCCGCCCTGAGGGGAGGACCGGGGAGCTGTTTTTT. Protein: CASSSRPEGRTGELFF.

This sequence joins TRBV6-1 and TRBJ1-1; D not resolved. V lost 6 bases, J lost 0 bases, and 8 bases lay in between. Per the germline V gene, CDR1 is MNHNS and CDR2 is SASEGT. This CDR3 region has 13 residues. DNA for the CDR3: TGTGCCAGCAGCTCTTCAATGAACACTGAAGCTTTCTTT. Translated: CASSSSMNTEAFF.

The chain couples TRBV10-3 to TRBJ2-1; possible D gene TRBD2, 5 bases. The V gene's germline CDR1 is ENHRY and CDR2 SYGVKD. This CDR3 contains 13 residues. Trimming stripped 2 bases from V and 5 bases from J, with 7 bases between. The CDR3 region has the DNA TGTGCCATCAGTGAGCTCGGGGACAATGAGCAGTTCTTC. It translates to CAISELGDNEQFF.

In its sample, this clone was seen a few times. The chain is built from TRBV19 and TRBJ2-2; 7 bases are shared with TRBD2. There are 17 residues in the CDR3. Germline V CDR1 and CDR2: LNHDA, SQIVND (reference sequence). The trim removed 3 bases at V and 7 bases at J, leaving 14 bases unmatched. The CDR3 loop reads CASSIPMAGREIGELFF. CDR3 bases: TGTGCCAGTAGTATCCCCATGGCAGGGAGGGAGATCGGGGAGCTGTTTTTT.

Details on this clone: Other nucleotide sequences in the sample specify the same CDR3. J is TRBJ1-3 and V is TRBV30, with D hard to call. The CDR3 length is 11 residues. Germline V gene data show CDR1 as GTSNPN and CDR2 as SVGIG (reference sequence). V was pared by 1 base and J by 4 bases, with 2 bases between. The CDR3 reads CAWSDGNTIYF. CDR3 nucleotides: TGTGCCTGGAGTGACGGAAACACCATATATTTT. The full variable domain, with the rest looked up from reference TRBV30 and TRBJ1-3, is SQTIHQWPATLVQPVGSPLSLECTVEGTSNPNLYWYRQAAGRGLQLLFYSVGIGQISSEVPQNLSASRPQDRQFILSSKKLLLSDSGFYLCAWSDGNTIYFGEGSWLTVV.

The V gene is TRBV6-1, the J gene TRBJ2-1; D call uncertain. The CDR3 is 10 residues long. V lost 8 bases, J lost 3 bases, and 2 bases lay in between. From germline, CDR1 is MNHNS and CDR2 SASEGT. DNA of the CDR3: TGTGCCAGCGGCTACAATGAGCAGTTCTTC. Translation: CASGYNEQFF.

The chain carries TRBV5-1 and TRBJ2-4; D possibly corresponds to TRBD1 (6 bases). This CDR3 has 14 residues. CDR1 SGHRS and CDR2 YFSETQ come from the germline V gene. V shed 0 bases and J shed 8 bases, with 12 bases lying between them. The CDR3 here is CASSLAQGSDIQYF. As DNA, the CDR3 is TGCGCCAGCAGCTTGGCGCAGGGGTCGGACATTCAGTACTTC.

The chain links TRBV6-6 to TRBJ2-7; 7 bases match TRBD2. The germline CDR1 and CDR2 sequences are MNHNY and SVGAGI (reference sequence). The CDR3 totals 12 residues. Unmatched junction bases numbered 4, after V lost 6 bases and J lost 5 bases. The CDR3 nucleotides are TGTGCCAGCAGCCCGAGCGGGAACGAGCAGTACTTC. Its translation is CASSPSGNEQYF.

To note about this clone: The identical CDR3 is also encoded by other nucleotide sequences in the sample. The chain joins TRBV28 to TRBJ1-2; TRBD1 might be the D (5 bases). With 5 bases removed from V and 4 bases from J, the gap between germline ends came to 14 bases. This CDR3 has 14 residues. The V gene's germline CDR1 is MDHEN and CDR2 SYDVKM. CDR3 loop: CASSPRGRAYGYTF. The CDR3 DNA sequence: TGTGCCAGCAGTCCAAGGGGCAGAGCCTATGGCTACACCTTC.

This clone has just one count. The sample contains more than one DNA sequence encoding this CDR3. The chain has TRBV6-6 and TRBJ2-7; a weak D match, TRBD2 (5 bases). The germline V gene encodes CDR1 MNHNY and CDR2 SVGAGI (reference sequence). V lost 0 bases and J 3 bases, leaving 9 bases between the germline ends. The CDR3 sequence is 14 residues long. The CDR3 bases are TGTGCCAGCAGTTACTCGAGCGGACTCTACGAGCAGTACTTC. Translation: CASSYSSGLYEQYF.

The chain joins TRBV11-2 to TRBJ1-1; tentatively, D is TRBD1 (5 bases). Between the trimmed V and J ends, which lost 0 bases and 1 base, there was a span of 9 bases. The CDR3 is 15 amino acids. CDR1 SGHAT and CDR2 FQNNGV come from the germline V gene. The DNA for the CDR3 is TGTGCCAGCAGCTTAGAGGGGGTCCCGAACACTGAAGCTTTCTTT. It specifies CASSLEGVPNTEAFF.

A remark on this clone: Other DNA sequences of this sample code for an identical CDR3. V and J are TRBV29-1 and TRBJ1-2; no reliable D call. The V gene lost 3 bases and the J gene lost 6 bases, with 5 bases spanning the gap. CDR3 length: 10 amino acids. CDR1 and CDR2 from the germline V gene are SQVTM and ANQGSEA. CDR3 in amino acids: CSVEEDGYTF. CDR3 nucleotide sequence: TGCAGCGTTGAGGAGGATGGCTACACCTTC.

The chain employs TRBV19 and TRBJ2-7, with D tentatively TRBD1 (6 bases). The germline V gene has CDR1 LNHDA and CDR2 SQIVND (reference sequence). CDR3 length equals 15 residues. V lost 2 bases to trimming and J lost 0 bases, with 11 bases between them. The DNA for the CDR3 is TGTGCCAGTAGTATATCGACAGGTGTCTCCTACGAGCAGTACTTC. Protein sequence: CASSISTGVSYEQYF.

The chain employs TRBV18 and TRBJ1-2, with 11 bases identical to TRBD1. CDR1 is KGHSH, CDR2 LQKENI, per germline. The CDR3 extends over 16 amino acids. V trimming: 6 bases; J trimming: 7 bases; junction bases outside the gene matches: 13. The CDR3 reads CASSRKWDRGSGGYTF. CDR3 nucleotides: TGTGCCAGCTCTCGGAAATGGGACAGGGGGTCCGGTGGCTACACCTTC.

V and J are TRBV11-3 and TRBJ1-3; no clear D gene. V was trimmed by 2 bases and J by 11 bases, leaving 16 bases between them. Germline-derived CDR1 and CDR2 are SGHNT and YENEEA. This CDR3 comprises 14 residues. The CDR3 region has the DNA TGTGCCAGCAGCTTAACTGGCGACCAAAGGTCCATATATTTT. Protein sequence: CASSLTGDQRSIYF.

The rearrangement joins TRBV5-4 to TRBJ1-2, with 7 bases aligning to TRBD1. Germline V CDR1 and CDR2: SGHNT, YYREEE (reference sequence). Losses at the gene ends were 7 bases for V and 0 bases for J; bases not matched to a gene: 15. CDR3 length: 17 residues. Here the CDR3 DNA reads TGTGCCAGCGAGACTTATCCGGGACAGAGTCCTAACTATGGCTACACCTTC. As protein: CASETYPGQSPNYGYTF.

The chain employs TRBV18 and TRBJ2-1, with D possibly TRBD2 on 6 matching bases. The CDR3 consists of 14 residues. Germline values: CDR1 KGHSH, CDR2 LQKENI. Trimming took 5 bases from V and 10 from J, leaving 18 bases between them. The CDR3 loop reads CASSSPGLVGEQFF. CDR3 DNA sequence: TGTGCCAGCTCATCCCCGGGACTGGTTGGGGAGCAGTTCTTC.

The V gene is TRBV5-5, the J gene TRBJ1-4; D not certain. The ends were cut back, 1 base at V and 3 bases at J, with 16 bases in the middle. This CDR3 contains 17 residues. CDR1 is SGHKS, CDR2 YYEKEE, per germline (reference sequence). The chain's CDR3 is CASSLKPPPAANEKLFF. CDR3 nucleotides: TGTGCCAGCAGCTTGAAACCGCCCCCAGCGGCTAATGAAAAACTGTTTTTT.